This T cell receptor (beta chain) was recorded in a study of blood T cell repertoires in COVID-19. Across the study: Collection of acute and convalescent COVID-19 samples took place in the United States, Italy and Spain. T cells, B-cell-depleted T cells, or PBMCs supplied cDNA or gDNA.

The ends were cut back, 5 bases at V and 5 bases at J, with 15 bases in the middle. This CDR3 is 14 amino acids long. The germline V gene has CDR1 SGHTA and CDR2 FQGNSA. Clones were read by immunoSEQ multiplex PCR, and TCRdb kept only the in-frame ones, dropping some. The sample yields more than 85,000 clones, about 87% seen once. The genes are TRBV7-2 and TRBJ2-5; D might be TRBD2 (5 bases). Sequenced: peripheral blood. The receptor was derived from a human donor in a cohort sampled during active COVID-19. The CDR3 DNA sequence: TGTGCCAGCAGCCCGGCCTCGGGGTTGGAGACCCAGTACTTC. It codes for CASSPASGLETQYF.